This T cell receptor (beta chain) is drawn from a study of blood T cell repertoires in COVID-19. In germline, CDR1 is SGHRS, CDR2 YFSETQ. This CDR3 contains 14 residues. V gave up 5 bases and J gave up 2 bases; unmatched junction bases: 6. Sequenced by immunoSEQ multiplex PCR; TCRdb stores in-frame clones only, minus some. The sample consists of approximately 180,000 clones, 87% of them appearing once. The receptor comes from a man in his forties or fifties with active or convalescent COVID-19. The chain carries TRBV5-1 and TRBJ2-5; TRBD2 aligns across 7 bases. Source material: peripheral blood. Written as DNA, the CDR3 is TGCGCCAGCAGGCGGCGGGAGTATCAAGAGACCCAGTACTTC. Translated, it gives CASRRREYQETQYF.